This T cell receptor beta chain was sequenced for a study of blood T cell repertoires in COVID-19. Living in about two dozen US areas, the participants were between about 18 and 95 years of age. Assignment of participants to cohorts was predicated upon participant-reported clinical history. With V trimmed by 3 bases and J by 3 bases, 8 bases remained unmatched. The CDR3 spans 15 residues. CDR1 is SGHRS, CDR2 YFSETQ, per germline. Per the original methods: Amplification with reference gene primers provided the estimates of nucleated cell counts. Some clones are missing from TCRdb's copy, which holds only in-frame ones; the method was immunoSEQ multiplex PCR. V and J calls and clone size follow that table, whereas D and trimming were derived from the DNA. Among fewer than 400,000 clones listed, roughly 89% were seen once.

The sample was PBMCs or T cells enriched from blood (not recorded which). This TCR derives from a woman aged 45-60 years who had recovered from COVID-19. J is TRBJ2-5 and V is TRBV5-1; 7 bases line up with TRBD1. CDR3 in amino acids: CASSSTGFGKETQYF. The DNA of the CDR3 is TGCGCCAGCAGCTCGACAGGGTTCGGGAAAGAGACCCAGTACTTC.